Sequencing of this T cell receptor beta chain was carried out in a study of response to subunit inactivated influenza vaccine. Study results and caveats: Each seasonal influenza vaccination recruits few new T cells, the authors suggested.

TCRdb independently ran MiXCR on the RT-PCR reads; one entry per CDR3 protein. The table includes under 550,000 distinct CDR3 sequences, around 8% detected once. As to this clonotype: Antigen: not known.

Sequencing used PBMCs from blood, obtained less than 30 months after vaccination. This TCR was sampled from a man aged 45 to 75 who received an inactivated influenza vaccine.

This CDR3 reads CSAINQGPSNQPQHF. The CDR3 DNA is TGCAGTGCTATAAACCAGGGCCCTAGCAATCAGCCCCAGCATTTT. The chain joins TRBV20-1 to TRBJ1-5; D possibly corresponds to TRBD1 (5 bases). Germline loops: CDR1 DFQATT, CDR2 SNEGSKA (reference sequence). This CDR3 spans 15 amino acids. The V end was cut by 4 bases, the J end by 0 bases, with 13 bases between.